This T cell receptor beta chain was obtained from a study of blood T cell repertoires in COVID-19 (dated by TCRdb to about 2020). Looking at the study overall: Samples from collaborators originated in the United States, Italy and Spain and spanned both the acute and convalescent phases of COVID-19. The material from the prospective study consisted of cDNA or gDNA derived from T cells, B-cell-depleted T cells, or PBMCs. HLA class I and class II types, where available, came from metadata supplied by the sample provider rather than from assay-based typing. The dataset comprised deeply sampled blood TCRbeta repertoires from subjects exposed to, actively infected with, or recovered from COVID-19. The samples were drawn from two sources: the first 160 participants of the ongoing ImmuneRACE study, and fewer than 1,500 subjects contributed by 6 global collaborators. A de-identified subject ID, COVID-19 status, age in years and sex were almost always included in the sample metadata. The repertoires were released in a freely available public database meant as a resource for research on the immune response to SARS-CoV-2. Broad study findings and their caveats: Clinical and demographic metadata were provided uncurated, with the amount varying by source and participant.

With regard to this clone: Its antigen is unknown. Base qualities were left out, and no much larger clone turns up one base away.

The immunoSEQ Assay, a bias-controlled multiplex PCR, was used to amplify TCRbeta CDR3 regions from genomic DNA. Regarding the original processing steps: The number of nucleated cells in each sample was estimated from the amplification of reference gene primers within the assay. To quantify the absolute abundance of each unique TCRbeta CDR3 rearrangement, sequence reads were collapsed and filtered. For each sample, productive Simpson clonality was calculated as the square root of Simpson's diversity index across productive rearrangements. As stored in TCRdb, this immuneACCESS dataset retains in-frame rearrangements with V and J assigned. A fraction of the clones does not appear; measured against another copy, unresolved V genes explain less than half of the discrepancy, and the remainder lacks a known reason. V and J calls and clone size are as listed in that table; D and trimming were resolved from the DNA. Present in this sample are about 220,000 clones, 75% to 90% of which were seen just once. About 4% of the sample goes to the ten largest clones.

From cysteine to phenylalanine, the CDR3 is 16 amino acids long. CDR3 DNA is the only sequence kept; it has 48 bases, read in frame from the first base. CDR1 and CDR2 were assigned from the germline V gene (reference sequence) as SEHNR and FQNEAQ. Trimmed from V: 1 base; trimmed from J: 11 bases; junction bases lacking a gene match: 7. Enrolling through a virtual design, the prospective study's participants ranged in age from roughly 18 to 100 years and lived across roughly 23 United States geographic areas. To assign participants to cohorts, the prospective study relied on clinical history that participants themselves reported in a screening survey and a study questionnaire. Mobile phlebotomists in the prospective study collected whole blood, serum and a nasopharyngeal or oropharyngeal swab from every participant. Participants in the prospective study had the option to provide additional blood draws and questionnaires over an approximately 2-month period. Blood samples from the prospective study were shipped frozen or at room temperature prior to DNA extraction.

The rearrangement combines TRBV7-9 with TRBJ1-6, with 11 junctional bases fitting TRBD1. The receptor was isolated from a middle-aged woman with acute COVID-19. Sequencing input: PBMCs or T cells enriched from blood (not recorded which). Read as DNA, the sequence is TGTGCCAGCAGCTTAGTAGATGGGACAGGGGGACCACCCCTCCACTTT. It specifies CASSLVDGTGGPPLHF.